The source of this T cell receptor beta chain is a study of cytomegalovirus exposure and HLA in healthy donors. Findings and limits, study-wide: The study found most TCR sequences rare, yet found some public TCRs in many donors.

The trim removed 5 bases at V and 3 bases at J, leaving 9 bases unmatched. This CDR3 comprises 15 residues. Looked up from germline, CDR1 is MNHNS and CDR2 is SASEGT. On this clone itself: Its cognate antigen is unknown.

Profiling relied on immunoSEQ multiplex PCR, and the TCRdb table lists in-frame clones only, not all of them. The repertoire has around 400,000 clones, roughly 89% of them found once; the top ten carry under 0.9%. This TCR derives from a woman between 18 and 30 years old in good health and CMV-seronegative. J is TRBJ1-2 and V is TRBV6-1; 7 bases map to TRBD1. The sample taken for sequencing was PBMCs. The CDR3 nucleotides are TGTGCCAGCAGTCCCCGGACAGGTCTAGACTATGGCTACACCTTC. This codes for CASSPRTGLDYGYTF.